This T cell receptor beta chain was profiled in a study of Ad26.COV2.S vaccination and SARS-CoV-2 variants. Study as a whole: Each vaccinee took Ad26.COV2.S intramuscularly, once or twice 56 days apart. General study points: Among vaccine recipients, spike-specific TCR breadth exceeded that of placebo recipients.

This clone was counted only a few times. Its antigen is as yet unknown. Clones were read by immunoSEQ multiplex PCR, and TCRdb kept only the in-frame ones, dropping some. The sample includes 350,000 to 450,000 clones, around nine tenths of them seen just once. The treatment denotes: around 19 received Ad26.COV2.S at low or high dose, single or two shots; 5 received placebo; per-sample allocation not given. After the first vaccine or placebo injection, samples were drawn on day 63. Recruitment in Boston yielded a donor of adult age, 18-55 years. The origin of this receptor is a person between 18 and 65 years old who received the Ad26.COV2.S COVID-19 vaccine or a placebo. The specimen was peripheral blood, collected in a trial of Ad26.COV2.S vaccine versus placebo.

CDR3 region: CASSPSAGTGNTGELFF. CDR3 in DNA: TGTGCCAGCTCACCAAGCGCCGGGACAGGGAACACCGGGGAGCTGTTTTTT. J is TRBJ2-2 and V is TRBV18; 8 positions match TRBD1. The ends lost 2 bases at V and 1 base at J; junction bases unmatched: 6. CDR1 is KGHSH, CDR2 LQKENI, per germline. The CDR3 runs to 17 residues. Supplemented by reference TRBV18 and TRBJ2-2, the full variable domain reads NAGVMQNPRHLVRRRGQEARLRCSPMKGHSHVYWYRQLPEEGLKFMVYLQKENIIDESGMPKERFSAEFPKEGPSILRIQQVVRGDSAAYFCASSPSAGTGNTGELFFGEGSRLTVL.